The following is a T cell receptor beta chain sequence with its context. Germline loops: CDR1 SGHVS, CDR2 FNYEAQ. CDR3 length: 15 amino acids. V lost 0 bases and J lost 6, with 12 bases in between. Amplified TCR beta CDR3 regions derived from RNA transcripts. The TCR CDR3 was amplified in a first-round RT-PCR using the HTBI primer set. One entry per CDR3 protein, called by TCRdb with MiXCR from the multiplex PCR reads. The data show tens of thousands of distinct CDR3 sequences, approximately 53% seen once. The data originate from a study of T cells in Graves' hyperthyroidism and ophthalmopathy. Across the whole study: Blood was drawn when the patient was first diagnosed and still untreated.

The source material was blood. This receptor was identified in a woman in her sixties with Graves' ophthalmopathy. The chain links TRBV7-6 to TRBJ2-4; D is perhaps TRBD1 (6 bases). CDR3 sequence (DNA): TGTGCCAGCAGCTTAGCTGGGGGCTCTGGAAACATTCAGTACTTC. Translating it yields CASSLAGGSGNIQYF.